The 11 T cell receptor beta chains listed next were all sequenced from one sample in a study of T cell changes during pregnancy in multiple sclerosis. Repertoires were generated with immunoSEQ multiplex PCR, while TCRdb's copy carries only in-frame clones and drops some. The sample carries about 59,000 clones, 90% to 95% recorded once. The specimen was CD4+ T cells from peripheral blood mononuclear cells, collected before pregnancy. These receptors originate from a female donor with multiple sclerosis, enrolled in a pregnancy study.

This clone has only a few counts. The chain joins TRBV18 to TRBJ1-3; D unresolved. Germline V gene data show CDR1 as KGHSH and CDR2 as LQKENI. The CDR3 spans 19 residues. V lost 6 bases and J lost 1, with 25 bases in between. In DNA form, the CDR3 reads TGTGCCAGCTCCCCGACTCATATTTTAGGCCGGTCGTCTGGAAACACCATATATTTT. It yields the protein CASSPTHILGRSSGNTIYF.

The chain joins TRBV9 to TRBJ2-3; TRBD2 matches 12 bases. This CDR3 has 18 residues. The germline gives CDR1 SGDLS, CDR2 YYNGEE. J gave up 0 bases and V 2 bases, and 7 bases lay outside the gene matches. CDR3 DNA sequence: TGTGCCAGCAGCGTCGGACTAGCGGGAACTACCAGCACAGATACGCAGTATTTT. It specifies CASSVGLAGTTSTDTQYF.

The V gene is TRBV28, the J gene TRBJ1-1; possibly TRBD1 for D (5 bases). V lost 5 bases and J lost 8, with 9 bases in between. Germline loops: CDR1 MDHEN, CDR2 SYDVKM. This CDR3 has 11 amino acids. The CDR3 DNA reads TGTGCCAGCAGTGCAACAGGAGAAGCTTTCTTT. Translated, it gives CASSATGEAFF. Full variable domain (outside the CDR3, taken from reference TRBV28 and TRBJ1-1): DVKVTQSSRYLVKRTGEKVFLECVQDMDHENMFWYRQDPGLGLRLIYFSYDVKMKEKGDIPEGYSVSREKKERFSLILESASTNQTSMYLCASSATGEAFFGQGTRLTVV.

The V and J genes are TRBV6-1 and TRBJ1-5, with 11 nucleotides matching TRBD1. CDR3 size: 15 residues. The germline V gene encodes CDR1 MNHNS and CDR2 SASEGT. Losses at the gene ends were 5 bases for V and 5 bases for J; bases not matched to a gene: 5. CDR3 DNA: TGTGCCAGCAGTTGGACAGGGGGCTTCGATCAGCCCCAGCATTTT. As protein: CASSWTGGFDQPQHF.

The rearrangement uses TRBV19 and TRBJ1-2, with TRBD1 matching 7 bases. CDR1 is LNHDA, CDR2 SQIVND, per germline (reference sequence). The CDR3 is made up of 16 amino acids. V dropped 2 bases and J dropped 7; count of bases not matched to a gene: 13. CDR3 protein: CASSISTGLGNGGYTF. The CDR3 DNA reads TGTGCCAGTAGTATATCGACAGGGTTAGGTAACGGTGGCTACACCTTC. Based on the CDR3 plus reference TRBV19 and TRBJ1-2, the full variable domain is DGGITQSPKYLFRKEGQNVTLSCEQNLNHDAMYWYRQDPGQGLRLIYYSQIVNDFQKGDIAEGYSVSREKKESFPLTVTSAQKNPTAFYLCASSISTGLGNGGYTFGSGTRLTVV.

This chain links TRBV5-1 with TRBJ2-7; 7 nucleotides match TRBD2. The junction had 7 bases not matched to a gene; V was cut back by 2 bases and J by 2 bases. Germline V gene sequence: CDR1 SGHRS, CDR2 YFSETQ. CDR3 length equals 15 residues. The CDR3 nucleotides read TGCGCCAGCAGCTTCCCGGGACTACTTCCCTACGAGCAGTACTTC. This codes for CASSFPGLLPYEQYF.

J is TRBJ2-2 and V is TRBV7-2; TRBD1 might be the D (5 bases). The CDR3 extends over 13 amino acids. Germline V gives CDR1 SGHTA, CDR2 FQGNSA. V lost 5 bases to trimming and J lost 7 bases, with 11 bases between them. CDR3 sequence: CASSLQGLGELFF. The CDR3 DNA reads as TGTGCCAGCAGCCTTCAGGGTCTCGGGGAGCTGTTTTTT.

This clone appeared a single time. The chain uses TRBV5-6 and TRBJ1-1; TRBD1 matches at 11 bases. After removal of 1 base from V and 5 bases from J, the junction contained 7 bases not matched to a gene. Germline assignment: CDR1 SGHDT and CDR2 YYEEEE. The CDR3 covers 16 residues. The CDR3 DNA is TGTGCCAGCAGCTTGTGGACAGGGGGCGGGTATACTGAAGCTTTCTTT. Translated: CASSLWTGGGYTEAFF.

The V and J genes are TRBV7-2 and TRBJ2-7, with 8 bases identical to TRBD1. The CDR3 runs 14 residues. Germline V gives CDR1 SGHTA, CDR2 FQGNSA. V lost 5 bases, J lost 2 bases, and 5 bases stayed unmatched. CDR3 bases: TGTGCCAGCAGCCCTAGACAGGGGACCTACGAGCAGTACTTC. Translation gives CASSPRQGTYEQYF.

J is TRBJ2-1 and V is TRBV19, with 12 bases aligning to TRBD2. V lost 0 bases, J lost 5 bases, and 8 bases stayed unmatched. Germline loops: CDR1 LNHDA, CDR2 SQIVND (reference sequence). The CDR3 is 18 residues long. In DNA form, the CDR3 reads TGTGCCAGTAGTATAGACCACTTAGGACTAGCGGGGAACAATGAGCAGTTCTTC. Protein: CASSIDHLGLAGNNEQFF. Combining the CDR3 with reference TRBV19 and TRBJ2-1 gives the whole variable domain DGGITQSPKYLFRKEGQNVTLSCEQNLNHDAMYWYRQDPGQGLRLIYYSQIVNDFQKGDIAEGYSVSREKKESFPLTVTSAQKNPTAFYLCASSIDHLGLAGNNEQFFGPGTRLTVL.

This clone was observed a few times. J is TRBJ1-1 and V is TRBV2, with D unclear. Trimming removed 6 bases from V and 6 bases from J, with 11 bases in between. This CDR3 contains 12 residues. Germline assignment: CDR1 SNHLY and CDR2 FYNNEI. CDR3 nucleotides: TGTGCCAGCAGCGAGAGGAAGGCTGAAGCTTTCTTT. Translation: CASSERKAEAFF.